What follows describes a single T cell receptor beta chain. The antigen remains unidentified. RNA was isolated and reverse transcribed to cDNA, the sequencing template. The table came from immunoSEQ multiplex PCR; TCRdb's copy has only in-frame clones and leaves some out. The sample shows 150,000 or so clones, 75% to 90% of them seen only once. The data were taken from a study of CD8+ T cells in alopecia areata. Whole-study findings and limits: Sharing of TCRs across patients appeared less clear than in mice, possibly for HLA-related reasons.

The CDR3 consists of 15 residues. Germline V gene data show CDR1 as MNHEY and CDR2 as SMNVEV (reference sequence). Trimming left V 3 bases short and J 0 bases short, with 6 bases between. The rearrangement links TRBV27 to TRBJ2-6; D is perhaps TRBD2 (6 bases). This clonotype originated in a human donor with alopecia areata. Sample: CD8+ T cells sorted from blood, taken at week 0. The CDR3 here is CASSFGGSGANVLTF. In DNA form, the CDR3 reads TGTGCCAGCAGTTTCGGGGGCTCTGGGGCCAACGTCCTGACTTTC.